Below, 27 T cell receptor beta chains from the same sample are listed, as sequenced in a study of CD8 T cells in ankylosing spondylitis. Whole-study results and caveats: Ankylosing spondylitis blood seemed to carry a telltale TCR beta motif made of several highly homologous variants.

TCRdb re-analysed the 5' RACE reads in MiXCR, keeping a single row per CDR3 protein. The top ten clones hold over 6.5% of a sample with over 450,000 distinct CDR3 sequences, approximately 11% of them seen once. The antigens these receptors bind are not known. Source material: blood, either unsorted or a sorted T cell fraction (not recorded which). The receptors shown here come from a male donor with ankylosing spondylitis.

This clonotype came up many times. CDR3 residues: CASSTNQETQYF. In DNA form, the CDR3 reads TGCGCCAGCAGCACAAACCAAGAGACCCAGTACTTC. V and J are TRBV5-1 and TRBJ2-5; no clear D gene. Trimming took off 4 bases at V and 0 bases at J, with 4 bases between the two ends. The CDR3 runs 12 residues. The germline CDR1 and CDR2 sequences are SGHRS and YFSETQ.

This clonotype was seen repeatedly, ten times or more. The DNA is left out, because the CDR3 cannot be placed on it with certainty; the CDR3 is given as TCRdb lists it. The rearrangement uses TRBV21-1 and TRBJ2-1; TRBD2, the table's D call, lacks a check against the DNA. TRBV21-1 has pseudogene status. The CDR3 is 18 amino acids long, termini counted. The CDR3: CAGPARPGFAGGSNEQFF.

V and J are TRBV9 and TRBJ2-1, with D uncertain. Trimming left V 0 bases short and J 3 bases short, with 7 bases between. Germline-derived CDR1 and CDR2 are SGDLS and YYNGEE. The CDR3 loop spans 14 amino acids. The chain's CDR3 is CASSVGAIYNEQFF. Written as DNA, the CDR3 is TGTGCCAGCAGCGTAGGGGCAATCTACAATGAGCAGTTCTTC.

This clonotype appeared many times. CDR3 protein: CASSLGNIQYF. In DNA form, the CDR3 reads TGTGCCAGCAGCTTAGGAAACATTCAGTACTTC. The rearrangement links TRBV7-8 to TRBJ2-4; D is unclear. V lost 1 base and J 6 bases, leaving 1 base between the germline ends. CDR1 and CDR2 from the germline V gene are SGHVS and FQNEAQ. The CDR3 runs to 11 residues.

The chain links TRBV29-1 to TRBJ1-5; tentative D call: TRBD1 (5 bases). Germline CDR1 SQVTM, CDR2 ANQGSEA. The length of the CDR3 is 13 residues. V was trimmed by 6 bases and J by 4 bases, leaving 13 bases between them. CDR3 region: CSVIDSPNQPQHF. CDR3 nucleotide sequence: TGCAGCGTAATCGACAGCCCTAATCAGCCCCAGCATTTT.

This chain links TRBV2 with TRBJ2-2; the D gene is possibly TRBD2 (5 bases). Germline-derived CDR1 and CDR2 are SNHLY and FYNNEI. The CDR3 runs to 16 residues. Trimming shortened V by 2 bases and J by 0 bases, and 10 bases separated the two germline ends. CDR3 protein: CASSEFGGSNTGELFF. CDR3 nucleotide sequence: TGTGCCAGCAGTGAATTCGGCGGGTCGAACACCGGGGAGCTGTTTTTT.

The CDR3 loop is CASSLASGYTEAFF. The CDR3 nucleotides are TGCGCCAGCAGCTTAGCATCAGGGTACACTGAAGCTTTCTTT. The chain is built from TRBV5-1 and TRBJ1-1, with D possibly matching TRBD1 (5 bases). Germline V gene lookup returns CDR1 SGHRS and CDR2 YFSETQ. The CDR3 consists of 14 residues. V was cut by 2 bases and J by 3 bases, with 11 bases left in between.

The genes are TRBV2 and TRBJ1-4; 7 nucleotides line up with TRBD1. There are 13 residues in the CDR3. J lost 7 bases, V lost 8 bases, and 7 bases had no gene match. Germline CDR1 SNHLY, CDR2 FYNNEI. The CDR3 is CASARGPGEKLFF. CDR3 nucleotides: TGTGCCAGCGCAAGGGGGCCGGGTGAAAAACTGTTTTTT.

V gene TRBV7-2 combines with J gene TRBJ2-7; unclear D gene. Per the germline V gene, CDR1 is SGHTA and CDR2 is FQGNSA. The CDR3 contains 16 residues. Trimming pared 2 bases from V and 4 bases from J, leaving 18 bases between. This CDR3 reads CASSLRVSGERYEQYF. In DNA form, the CDR3 reads TGTGCCAGCAGCTTAAGGGTATCAGGAGAGAGGTACGAGCAGTACTTC.

CDR3: CASSFLPDGGYGYTF. The CDR3 coding sequence is TGCGCCAGCAGCTTCCTCCCCGACGGTGGATATGGCTACACCTTC. The chain couples TRBV5-1 to TRBJ1-2; no firm D call. The CDR3 covers 15 residues. Trimming took off 2 bases at V and 5 bases at J, with 16 bases between the two ends. Germline V CDR1 and CDR2: SGHRS, YFSETQ. Based on the CDR3 plus reference TRBV5-1 and TRBJ1-2, the full variable domain is KAGVTQTPRYLIKTRGQQVTLSCSPISGHRSVSWYQQTPGQGLQFLFEYFSETQRNKGNFPGRFSGRQFSNSRSEMNVSTLELGDSALYLCASSFLPDGGYGYTFGSGTRLTVV.

This clonotype showed up many times. The chain combines TRBV24-1 with TRBJ2-1; TRBD2 matches 9 bases. This CDR3 is built from 17 residues. V lost 5 bases to trimming and J lost 1 base; unmatched junction nucleotides: 8. CDR1 is KGHDR, CDR2 SFDVKD, per germline. The CDR3 nucleotides read TGTGCCACCAGTGCTACCCGAAGCGGGAGGTCCTACAATGAGCAGTTCTTC. Protein: CATSATRSGRSYNEQFF.

This clonotype was counted between two and nine times. This rearrangement joins TRBV24-1 to TRBJ2-5; no clear D. Germline V CDR1 and CDR2: KGHDR, SFDVKD. V was clipped by 4 bases and J by 5 bases, with 19 bases between them. This CDR3 has 16 residues. The CDR3 sequence is CATSESRVTPEETQYF. CDR3 coding DNA: TGTGCCACCAGTGAAAGCCGGGTTACCCCGGAGGAGACCCAGTACTTC.

The CDR3 sequence: CASSQTSGRIDEQFF. CDR3 bases: TGTGCCAGCAGCCAGACTAGCGGGAGGATCGATGAGCAGTTCTTC. The gene calls are TRBV3-1 and TRBJ2-1; TRBD2 agrees at 13 bases. V gave up 3 bases and J gave up 8 bases; unmatched junction bases: 4. Germline assignment: CDR1 LGHDT and CDR2 YNNKEL (reference sequence). The CDR3 consists of 15 residues.

The rearrangement links TRBV11-2 to TRBJ2-3; 12 bases map to TRBD2. Unmatched junction bases numbered 12, after V lost 4 bases and J lost 4 bases. There are 18 residues in the CDR3. In germline, CDR1 is SGHAT, CDR2 FQNNGV. The CDR3, as DNA: TGTGCCAGCAGCTCTCGACTAGCGGGAGAAGGAGGCTCAGATACGCAGTATTTT. Its protein product is CASSSRLAGEGGSDTQYF.

This clonotype was counted only a few times. The chain joins TRBV20-1 to TRBJ2-4; D is ambiguous. V was trimmed by 5 bases and J by 8 bases, leaving 16 bases between them. Germline CDR1 and CDR2: DFQATT and SNEGSKA (reference sequence). This CDR3 has 13 amino acids. The CDR3 DNA is TGCAGTGCTCCTTTCAACCCCCCACACATTCAGTACTTC. Encoded protein: CSAPFNPPHIQYF.

This clonotype appeared a few times. The chain is built from TRBV12-3 or TRBV12-4 and TRBJ2-6, with TRBD2 matching over 7 bases. This CDR3 contains 15 residues. J gave up 5 bases and V 5 bases, and 6 bases lay outside the gene matches. The DNA of the CDR3 is TGTGCCAGCAGTCCCGGGAGGCCGAGGGCCAACGTCCTGACTTTC. It yields the protein CASSPGRPRANVLTF.

A few counts support this clonotype. An end of the junction differs from the germline gene, which may be a read error. The gene calls are TRBV7-9 and TRBJ2-3; 9 bases agree with TRBD2. Germline assignment: CDR1 SEHNR and CDR2 FQNEAQ (reference sequence). The CDR3 runs 13 residues. CDR3 protein: CASSQTASGILLF. CDR3 coding DNA: TGTGCCAGCAGCCAAACAGCTAGCGGGATTCTCCTGTTT.

The V and J genes are TRBV29-1 and TRBJ2-1, with unresolved D. CDR1 SQVTM and CDR2 ANQGSEA come from the germline V gene. CDR3 size: 14 residues. The V end lost 6 bases, the J end lost 3 bases, and 15 bases lay between the germline ends. The CDR3, as DNA: TGCAGCGTCCCATGGGCCAGTTACTACAATGAGCAGTTCTTC. Protein sequence: CSVPWASYYNEQFF.

This clonotype was detected a few times. The V call is TRBV7-7, the J call TRBJ2-7; TRBD2 is a possible D gene (5 bases). The CDR3 covers 20 residues. The V end lost 0 bases, the J end lost 0 bases, and 24 bases lay between the germline ends. Per germline, CDR1 SSHAT and CDR2 FNYEAQ (reference sequence). This CDR3 is CASSLAGGPIRTGISYEQYF. The CDR3 DNA reads TGTGCCAGCAGCTTAGCCGGCGGGCCGATCCGGACCGGTATCTCCTACGAGCAGTACTTC.

This clonotype has more than one count but fewer than ten. The chain carries TRBV15 and TRBJ1-1; D gene unclear. The CDR3 loop spans 14 amino acids. Germline V gives CDR1 LNHNV, CDR2 YYDKDF (reference sequence). Trimming left V 1 base short and J 0 bases short, with 6 bases between. The DNA for the CDR3 is TGTGCCACCAGCAGAGCGAGACTGAACACTGAAGCTTTCTTT. This gives the protein CATSRARLNTEAFF.

This chain links TRBV5-1 with TRBJ2-7, with TRBD1 identical over 7 bases. Germline CDR1 is SGHRS and CDR2 is YFSETQ. The V and J ends lost 5 bases and 10 bases, in that order; junction bases with no gene match: 9. The CDR3 sequence is 12 residues long. This CDR3 reads CASSFDRANQYF. DNA of the CDR3: TGCGCCAGCAGTTTTGACAGGGCCAACCAGTACTTC. The full variable domain, with the rest looked up from reference TRBV5-1 and TRBJ2-7, is KAGVTQTPRYLIKTRGQQVTLSCSPISGHRSVSWYQQTPGQGLQFLFEYFSETQRNKGNFPGRFSGRQFSNSRSEMNVSTLELGDSALYLCASSFDRANQYFGPGTRLTVT.

The rearrangement links TRBV20-1 to TRBJ1-1, with D uncertain. Germline lookup yields CDR1 DFQATT and CDR2 SNEGSKA (reference sequence). This CDR3 spans 15 amino acids. The V and J ends lost 2 bases and 1 base respectively, with 14 bases between them. CDR3 residues: CSARPHGRENTEAFF. DNA for the CDR3: TGCAGTGCTAGACCCCACGGGCGTGAGAACACTGAAGCTTTCTTT.

The sample holds a few counts of this clonotype. V gene TRBV5-1 combines with J gene TRBJ2-7, with 11 nucleotides matching TRBD1. J was trimmed by 3 bases and V by 0 bases; bases with no gene match: 5. This CDR3 has 16 residues. Germline CDR1 is SGHRS and CDR2 is YFSETQ. The CDR3, as DNA: TGCGCCAGCAGCTTGGCCGAGGGGACAGGGGGCTACGAGCAGTACTTC. Amino acid sequence: CASSLAEGTGGYEQYF. Drawing the rest from reference TRBV5-1 and TRBJ2-7, the complete variable domain is KAGVTQTPRYLIKTRGQQVTLSCSPISGHRSVSWYQQTPGQGLQFLFEYFSETQRNKGNFPGRFSGRQFSNSRSEMNVSTLELGDSALYLCASSLAEGTGGYEQYFGPGTRLTVT.

A word on this clonotype: The junction does not match germline at one end; this may be a read error. V is TRBV27 and J is TRBJ2-4; 8 bases fit TRBD2. Germline assignment: CDR1 MNHEY and CDR2 SMNVEV (reference sequence). There are 15 residues in the CDR3. CDR3 in amino acids: CASSLASGSKNIPYF. The CDR3 DNA follows: TGTGCCAGCAGTTTAGCTAGCGGGTCCAAAAACATTCCGTACTTC.

The V gene is TRBV27, the J gene TRBJ2-7; tentative D call: TRBD2 (5 bases). Germline V gene data show CDR1 as MNHEY and CDR2 as SMNVEV (reference sequence). The CDR3 is made up of 15 amino acids. V lost 0 bases to trimming and J lost 3 bases, with 12 bases between them. CDR3 coding DNA: TGTGCCAGCAGTTTATCGGCCCCGGGGAGCTACGAGCAGTACTTC. Translating it yields CASSLSAPGSYEQYF.

This clonotype appeared many times. This chain connects TRBV12-3 or TRBV12-4 to TRBJ1-2, with 8 bases identical to TRBD1. CDR3 length: 16 amino acids. The V and J ends lost 6 bases and 0 bases, in that order; junction bases with no gene match: 9. The CDR3 coding sequence is TGTGCCAGCAGAGCCGCCGGGACAGGACCTAACTATGGCTACACCTTC. This sequence encodes CASRAAGTGPNYGYTF.

V is TRBV5-1 and J is TRBJ2-5, with D perhaps TRBD1 or TRBD2 (5 bases each). Per the germline V gene, CDR1 is SGHRS and CDR2 is YFSETQ. Trimming left V 0 bases short and J 3 bases short, with 9 bases between. The CDR3 runs to 14 residues. In nucleotides, the CDR3 is TGCGCCAGCAGCTTGGTGGGGGTGGAAGAGACCCAGTACTTC. Encoded protein: CASSLVGVEETQYF. The variable domain in full, with the rest retrieved from reference TRBV5-1 and TRBJ2-5, is KAGVTQTPRYLIKTRGQQVTLSCSPISGHRSVSWYQQTPGQGLQFLFEYFSETQRNKGNFPGRFSGRQFSNSRSEMNVSTLELGDSALYLCASSLVGVEETQYFGPGTRLLVL.